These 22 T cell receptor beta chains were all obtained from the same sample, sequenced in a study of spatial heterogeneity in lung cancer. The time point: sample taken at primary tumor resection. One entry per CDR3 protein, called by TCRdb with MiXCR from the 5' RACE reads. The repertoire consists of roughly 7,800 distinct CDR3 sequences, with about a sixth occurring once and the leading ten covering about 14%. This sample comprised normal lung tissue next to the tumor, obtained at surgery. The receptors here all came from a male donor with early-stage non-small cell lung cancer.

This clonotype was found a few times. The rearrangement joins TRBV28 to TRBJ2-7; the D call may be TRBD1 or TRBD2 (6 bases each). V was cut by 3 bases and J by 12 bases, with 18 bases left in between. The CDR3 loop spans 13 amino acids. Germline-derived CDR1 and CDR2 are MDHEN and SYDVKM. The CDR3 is CASSFRGTTAGYF. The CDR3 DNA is TGTGCCAGCAGTTTTAGGGGGACGACAGCGGGGTACTTC.

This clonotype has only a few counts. In DNA, the CDR3 is TGTGCCAGCAGCCCACACAGGTCAACCTACAATGAGCAGTTCTTC. Amino acids: CASSPHRSTYNEQFF. V gene TRBV9 combines with J gene TRBJ2-1, with D possibly TRBD1 on 5 matching bases. Trimming shortened V by 4 bases and J by 2 bases, and 13 bases separated the two germline ends. CDR3 length equals 15 residues. Per germline, CDR1 SGDLS and CDR2 YYNGEE.

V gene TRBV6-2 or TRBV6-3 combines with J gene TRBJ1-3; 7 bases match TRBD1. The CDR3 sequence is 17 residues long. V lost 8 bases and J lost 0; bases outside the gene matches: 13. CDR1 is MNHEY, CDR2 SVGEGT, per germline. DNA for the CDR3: TGTGCCAGCGCCAAAACTCCGGGACAGAGCTCTGGAAACACCATATATTTT. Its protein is CASAKTPGQSSGNTIYF.

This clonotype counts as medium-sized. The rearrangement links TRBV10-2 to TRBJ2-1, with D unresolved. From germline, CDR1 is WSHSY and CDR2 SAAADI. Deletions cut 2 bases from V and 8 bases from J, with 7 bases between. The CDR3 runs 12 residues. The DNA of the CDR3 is TGCGCCAGCAGTGAGCTTGGGGATGAGCAGTTCTTC. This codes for CASSELGDEQFF.

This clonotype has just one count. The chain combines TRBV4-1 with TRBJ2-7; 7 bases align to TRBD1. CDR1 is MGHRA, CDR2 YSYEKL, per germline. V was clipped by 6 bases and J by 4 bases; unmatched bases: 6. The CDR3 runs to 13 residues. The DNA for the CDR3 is TGCGCCAGCAGTGACAGGGAAAGGTACGAGCAGTACTTC. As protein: CASSDRERYEQYF.

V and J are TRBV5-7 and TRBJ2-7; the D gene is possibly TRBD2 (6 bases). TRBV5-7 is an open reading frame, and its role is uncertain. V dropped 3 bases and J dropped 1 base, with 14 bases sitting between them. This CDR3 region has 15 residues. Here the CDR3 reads CASSWGDRTSYEQYF. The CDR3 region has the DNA TGTGCCAGCAGCTGGGGGGATCGGACTTCCTACGAGCAGTACTTC.

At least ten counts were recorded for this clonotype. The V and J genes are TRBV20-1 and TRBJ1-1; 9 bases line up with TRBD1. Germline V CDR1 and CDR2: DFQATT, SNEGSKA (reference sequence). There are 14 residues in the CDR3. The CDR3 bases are TGCAGACTGGGTGGGGACAGGGTTGGAACTGAAGCTTTCTTT. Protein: CRLGGDRVGTEAFF.

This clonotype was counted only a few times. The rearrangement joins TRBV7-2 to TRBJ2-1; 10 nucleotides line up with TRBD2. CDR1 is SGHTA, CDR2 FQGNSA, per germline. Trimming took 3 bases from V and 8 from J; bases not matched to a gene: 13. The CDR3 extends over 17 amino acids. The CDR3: CASSFGLAAGPYDEQFF. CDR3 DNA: TGTGCCAGCAGCTTCGGACTAGCGGCCGGGCCGTACGATGAGCAGTTCTTC. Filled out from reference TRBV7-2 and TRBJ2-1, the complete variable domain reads GAGVSQSPSNKVTEKGKDVELRCDPISGHTALYWYRQSLGQGLEFLIYFQGNSAPDKSGLPSDRFSAERTGGSVSTLTIQRTQQEDSAVYLCASSFGLAAGPYDEQFFGPGTRLTVL.

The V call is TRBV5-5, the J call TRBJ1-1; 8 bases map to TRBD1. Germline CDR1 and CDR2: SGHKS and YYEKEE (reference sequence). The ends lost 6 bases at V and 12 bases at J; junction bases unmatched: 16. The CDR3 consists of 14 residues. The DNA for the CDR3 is TGTGCCAGCACCTCGAAGTGGACAGGGAAAGAGCCTTTCTTT. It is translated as CASTSKWTGKEPFF.

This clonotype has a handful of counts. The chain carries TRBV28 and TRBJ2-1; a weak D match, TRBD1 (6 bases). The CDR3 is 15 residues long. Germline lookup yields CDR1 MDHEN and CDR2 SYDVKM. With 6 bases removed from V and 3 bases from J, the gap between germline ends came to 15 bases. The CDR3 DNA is TGTGCCAGCAGATCGGGACATTCCTACTACAATGAGCAGTTCTTC. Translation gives CASRSGHSYYNEQFF.

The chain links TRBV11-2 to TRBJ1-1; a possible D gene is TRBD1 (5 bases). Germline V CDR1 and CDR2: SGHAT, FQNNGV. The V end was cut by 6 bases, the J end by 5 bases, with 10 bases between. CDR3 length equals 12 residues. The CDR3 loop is CASRTGGTEAFF. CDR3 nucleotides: TGTGCCAGCAGGACCGGGGGTACTGAAGCTTTCTTT.

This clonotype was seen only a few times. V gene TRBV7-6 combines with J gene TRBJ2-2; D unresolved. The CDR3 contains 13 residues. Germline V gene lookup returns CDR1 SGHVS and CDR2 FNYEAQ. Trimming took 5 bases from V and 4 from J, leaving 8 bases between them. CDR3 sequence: CASSSTSTGELFF. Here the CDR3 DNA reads TGTGCCAGCAGCAGTACGAGCACCGGGGAGCTGTTTTTT.

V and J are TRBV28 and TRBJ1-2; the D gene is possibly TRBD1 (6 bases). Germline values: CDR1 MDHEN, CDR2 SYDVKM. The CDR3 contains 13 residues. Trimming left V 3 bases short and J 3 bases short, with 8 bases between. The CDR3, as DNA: TGTGCCAGCAGTTTGGCAGGGGACTATGGCTACACCTTC. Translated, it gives CASSLAGDYGYTF.

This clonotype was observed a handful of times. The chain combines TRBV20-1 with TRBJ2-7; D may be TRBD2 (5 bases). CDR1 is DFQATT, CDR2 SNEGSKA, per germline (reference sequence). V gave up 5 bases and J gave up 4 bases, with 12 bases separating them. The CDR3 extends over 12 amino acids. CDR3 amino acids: CSAPASGYEQYF. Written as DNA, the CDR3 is TGCAGTGCTCCGGCCTCGGGGTACGAGCAGTACTTC.

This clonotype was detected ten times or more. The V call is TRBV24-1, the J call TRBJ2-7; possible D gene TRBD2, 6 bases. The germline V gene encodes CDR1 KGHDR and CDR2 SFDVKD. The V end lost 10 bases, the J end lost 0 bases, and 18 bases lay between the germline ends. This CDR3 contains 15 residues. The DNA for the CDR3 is TGTGCCACTGGAGCGGGTGCGGCGGGCTCCTACGAGCAGTACTTC. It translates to CATGAGAAGSYEQYF.

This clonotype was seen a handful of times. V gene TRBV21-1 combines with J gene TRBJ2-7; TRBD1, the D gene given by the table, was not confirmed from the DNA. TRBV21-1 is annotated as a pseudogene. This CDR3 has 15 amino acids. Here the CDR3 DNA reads TGTGCCAGCAGCCTATCCGGGGGTGGTTCCTACGAGCAGTACTTC. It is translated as CASSLSGGGSYEQYF.

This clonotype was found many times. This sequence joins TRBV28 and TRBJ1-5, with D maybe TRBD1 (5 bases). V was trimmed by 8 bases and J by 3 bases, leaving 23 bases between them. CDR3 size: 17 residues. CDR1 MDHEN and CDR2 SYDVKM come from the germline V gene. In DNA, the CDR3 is TGTGCCAGCTCTGAGCCAAAGATAGGGGTATACAATCAGCCCCAGCATTTT. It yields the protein CASSEPKIGVYNQPQHF.

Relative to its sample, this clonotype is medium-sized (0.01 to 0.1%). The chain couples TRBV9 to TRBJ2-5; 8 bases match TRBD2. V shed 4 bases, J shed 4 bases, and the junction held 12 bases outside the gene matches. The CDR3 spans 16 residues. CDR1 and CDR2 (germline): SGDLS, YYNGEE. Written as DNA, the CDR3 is TGTGCCAGCAGCTTACAGACTAGCGCCGCTGGAGAGACCCAGTACTTC. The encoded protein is CASSLQTSAAGETQYF. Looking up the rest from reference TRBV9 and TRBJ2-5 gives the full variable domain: DSGVTQTPKHLITATGQRVTLRCSPRSGDLSVYWYQQSLDQGLQFLIQYYNGEERAKGNILERFSAQQFPDLHSELNLSSLELGDSALYFCASSLQTSAAGETQYFGPGTRLLVL.

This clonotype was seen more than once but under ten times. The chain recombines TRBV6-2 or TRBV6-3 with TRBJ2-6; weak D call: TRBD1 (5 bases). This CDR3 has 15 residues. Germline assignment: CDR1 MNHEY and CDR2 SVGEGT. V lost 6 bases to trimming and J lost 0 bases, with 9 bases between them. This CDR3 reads CASRRQNSGANVLTF. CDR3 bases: TGTGCCAGCAGACGACAGAACTCTGGGGCCAACGTCCTGACTTTC.

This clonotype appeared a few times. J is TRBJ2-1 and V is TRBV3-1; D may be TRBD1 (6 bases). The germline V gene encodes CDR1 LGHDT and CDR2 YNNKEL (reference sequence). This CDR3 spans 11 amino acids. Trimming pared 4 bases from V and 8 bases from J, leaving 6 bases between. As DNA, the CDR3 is TGTGCCAGCAGCCCAGGGGATGAGCAGTTCTTC. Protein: CASSPGDEQFF.

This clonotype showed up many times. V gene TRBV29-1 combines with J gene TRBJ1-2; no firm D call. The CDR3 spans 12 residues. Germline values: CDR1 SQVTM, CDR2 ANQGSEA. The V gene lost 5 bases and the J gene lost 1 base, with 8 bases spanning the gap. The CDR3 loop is CSVKTSNYGYTF. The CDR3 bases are TGCAGCGTTAAGACAAGTAACTATGGCTACACCTTC.

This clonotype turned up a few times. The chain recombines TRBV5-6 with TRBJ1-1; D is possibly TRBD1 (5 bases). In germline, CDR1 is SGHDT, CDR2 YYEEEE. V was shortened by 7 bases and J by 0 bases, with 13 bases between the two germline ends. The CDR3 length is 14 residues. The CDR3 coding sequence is TGTGCCAGCGGCCTCGACAGAATGAACACTGAAGCTTTCTTT. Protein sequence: CASGLDRMNTEAFF.